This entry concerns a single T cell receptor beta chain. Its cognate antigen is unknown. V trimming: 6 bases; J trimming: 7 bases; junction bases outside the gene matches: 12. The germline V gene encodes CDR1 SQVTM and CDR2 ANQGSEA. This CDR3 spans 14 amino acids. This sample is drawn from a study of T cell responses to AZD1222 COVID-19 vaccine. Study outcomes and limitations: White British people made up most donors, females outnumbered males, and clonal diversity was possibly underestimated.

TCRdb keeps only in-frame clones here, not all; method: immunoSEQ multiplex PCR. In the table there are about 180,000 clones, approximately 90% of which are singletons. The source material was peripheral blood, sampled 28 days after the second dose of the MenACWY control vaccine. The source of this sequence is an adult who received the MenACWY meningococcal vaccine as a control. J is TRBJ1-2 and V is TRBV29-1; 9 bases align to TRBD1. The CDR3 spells CSVEQGAGPGGYTF. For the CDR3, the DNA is TGCAGCGTCGAACAGGGGGCGGGCCCGGGTGGCTACACCTTC.